This TCR beta chain was recovered during a study of PD-1 blockade in classical Hodgkin lymphoma. The V end lost 2 bases, the J end lost 5 bases, and 7 bases lay between the germline ends. Germline V gene lookup returns CDR1 SGDLS and CDR2 YYNGEE. There are 12 residues in the CDR3. The table lists this clone with a count of one. Its antigen is still unknown. The method was immunoSEQ multiplex PCR; TCRdb's version includes in-frame clones alone and lacks a portion of them. The table lists 20,000 or so clones, approximately 89% of them singletons, with about 0.25% in the top ten. The study, taken as a whole, reports: Baseline TCR diversity was reportedly lower in newly diagnosed patients than healthy donors. The causes of the repertoire differences, possibly disease activity or prior therapy, remain undefined.

Time point specified: newly diagnosed, previously untreated cHL patient sample. Using magnetic negative selection, the CD4+ T cells were separated out of thawed PBMCs. The material sequenced was CD4+ T cells from blood. This TCR derives from a human donor with classical Hodgkin lymphoma. The chain is built from TRBV9 and TRBJ2-5, with D unclear. The CDR3 loop reads CASSVVGETQYF. In nucleotides, the CDR3 is TGTGCCAGCAGCGTCGTCGGGGAGACCCAGTACTTC. Full variable domain (missing parts from reference TRBV9 and TRBJ2-5): DSGVTQTPKHLITATGQRVTLRCSPRSGDLSVYWYQQSLDQGLQFLIQYYNGEERAKGNILERFSAQQFPDLHSELNLSSLELGDSALYFCASSVVGETQYFGPGTRLLVL.